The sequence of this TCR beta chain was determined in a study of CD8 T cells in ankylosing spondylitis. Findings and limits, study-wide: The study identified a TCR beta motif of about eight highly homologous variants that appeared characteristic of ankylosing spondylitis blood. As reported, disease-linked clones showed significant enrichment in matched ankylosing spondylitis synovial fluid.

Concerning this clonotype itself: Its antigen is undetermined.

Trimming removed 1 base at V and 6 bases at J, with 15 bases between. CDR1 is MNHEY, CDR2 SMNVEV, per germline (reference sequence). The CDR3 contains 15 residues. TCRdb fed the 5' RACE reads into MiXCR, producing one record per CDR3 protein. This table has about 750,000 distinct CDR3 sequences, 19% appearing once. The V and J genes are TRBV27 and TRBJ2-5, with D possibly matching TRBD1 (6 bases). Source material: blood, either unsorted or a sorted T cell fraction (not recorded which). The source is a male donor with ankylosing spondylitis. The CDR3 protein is CASSLLGQRDKTQYF. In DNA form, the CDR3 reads TGTGCCAGCAGTTTATTGGGCCAAAGGGACAAGACCCAGTACTTC.